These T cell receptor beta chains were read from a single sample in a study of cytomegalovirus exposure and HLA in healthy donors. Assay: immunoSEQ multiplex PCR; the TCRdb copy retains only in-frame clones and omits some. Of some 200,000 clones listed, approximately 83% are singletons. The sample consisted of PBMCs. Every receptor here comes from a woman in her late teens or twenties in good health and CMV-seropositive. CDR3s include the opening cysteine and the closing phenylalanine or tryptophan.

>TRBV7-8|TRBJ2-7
CASSFRTGGSGHEQYF
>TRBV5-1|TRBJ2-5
CASSSRTSETQYF
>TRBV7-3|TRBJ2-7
CASSLGGKGFEQYF
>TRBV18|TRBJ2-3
CASSHGDYTQYF
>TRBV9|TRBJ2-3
CASSVDPLAVTDTQYF
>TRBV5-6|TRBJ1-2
CASGQGSYGYTF
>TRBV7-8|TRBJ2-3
CANSGGPTDTQYF
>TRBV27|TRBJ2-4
CASRTLQGAPNYIQYF
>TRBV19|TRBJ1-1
CASSPGQASEAFF
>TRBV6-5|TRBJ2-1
CASSYLASGTHNEQFF
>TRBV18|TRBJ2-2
CASSGQGPTGELFF
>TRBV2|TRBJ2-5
CASGRGARDSQETQYF
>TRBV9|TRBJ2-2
CASSVSRTGTGELFF
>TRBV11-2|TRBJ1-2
CASSHTRTGSNYGYTF
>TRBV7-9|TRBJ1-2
CASSLKQGSNGYTF
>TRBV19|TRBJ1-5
CASRGRSNQPQHF
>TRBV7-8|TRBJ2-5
CASSLSGVQETQYF
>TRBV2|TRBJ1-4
CASSLGTELFF
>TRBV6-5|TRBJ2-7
CASRGASSYEQYF
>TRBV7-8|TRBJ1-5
CASSLALTGPNLVPHQPQHF
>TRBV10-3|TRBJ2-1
CAISPGNNEQFF
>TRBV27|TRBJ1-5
CASSPTGLGQPQHF
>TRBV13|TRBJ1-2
CASSDMAGEIHGYTF
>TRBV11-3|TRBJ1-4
CASSPQGWVTEKLFF
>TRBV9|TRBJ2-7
CASSGAGPAYEQYF
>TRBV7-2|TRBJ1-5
CASTLQGAWNQPQHF
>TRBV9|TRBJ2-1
CASSVVAGGPNEQFF
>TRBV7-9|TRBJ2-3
CASSCEGGRGTDTQYF
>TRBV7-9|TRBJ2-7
CASSLDSAQYF
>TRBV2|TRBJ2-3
CASSGGPPTDTQYF
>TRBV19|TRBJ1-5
CASRGSGTGNQPQHF
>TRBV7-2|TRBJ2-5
CASSLALGQGRWETQYF
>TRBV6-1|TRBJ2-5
CASSERLGGETQYF
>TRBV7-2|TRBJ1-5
CASSLAHRGGGRNQPQHF
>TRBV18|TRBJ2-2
CASSPNRGDTGELFF
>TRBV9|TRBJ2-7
CASSVADNPYEQYF
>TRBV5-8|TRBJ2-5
CASSHPGTQETQYF
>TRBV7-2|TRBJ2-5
CASSFGTGYGETQYF
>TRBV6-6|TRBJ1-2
CASSYWATDTYGYTF
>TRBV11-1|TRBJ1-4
CASSRPGQGMEKLFF
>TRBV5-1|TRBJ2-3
CASRSGGTDTQYF